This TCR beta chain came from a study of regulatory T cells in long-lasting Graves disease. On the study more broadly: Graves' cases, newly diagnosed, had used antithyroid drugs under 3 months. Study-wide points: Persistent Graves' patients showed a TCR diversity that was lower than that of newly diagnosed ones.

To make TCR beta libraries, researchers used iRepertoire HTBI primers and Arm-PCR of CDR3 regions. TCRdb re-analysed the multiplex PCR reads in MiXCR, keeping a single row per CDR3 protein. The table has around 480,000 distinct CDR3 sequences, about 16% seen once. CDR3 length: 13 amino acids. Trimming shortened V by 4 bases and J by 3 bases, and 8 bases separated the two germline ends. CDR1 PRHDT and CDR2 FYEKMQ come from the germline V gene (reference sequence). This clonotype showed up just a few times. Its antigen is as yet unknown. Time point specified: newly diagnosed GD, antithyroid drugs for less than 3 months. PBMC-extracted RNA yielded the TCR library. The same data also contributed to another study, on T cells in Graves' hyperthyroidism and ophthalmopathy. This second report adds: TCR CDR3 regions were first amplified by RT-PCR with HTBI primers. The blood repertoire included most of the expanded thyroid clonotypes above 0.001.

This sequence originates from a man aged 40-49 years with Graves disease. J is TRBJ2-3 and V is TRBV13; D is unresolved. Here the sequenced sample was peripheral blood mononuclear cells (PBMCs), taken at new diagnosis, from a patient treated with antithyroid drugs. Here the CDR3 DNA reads TGTGCCAGCAGCTATGGCGTTACAGATACGCAGTATTTT. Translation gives CASSYGVTDTQYF.